Following are 19 T cell receptor beta chains from one sample sequenced in a study of blood T cell repertoires in COVID-19. Using immunoSEQ multiplex PCR, the repertoire was profiled, and TCRdb retains in-frame clones only, with some absent. Here the sample spans 150,000 or so clones, about 80% being singletons. Sequencing was carried out using peripheral blood. These TCRs come from a woman aged 60 to 75 with acute or convalescent COVID-19.

This clone was seen a single time. The J gene is TRBJ2-7, the V gene TRBV7-3; perhaps TRBD2 as D (6 bases). The length of the CDR3 is 13 residues. Germline V CDR1 and CDR2: SGHTA, FQGTGA. V was shortened by 0 bases and J by 4 bases, with 7 bases between the two germline ends. CDR3 region: CASSLTGGYEQYF. CDR3 coding DNA: TGTGCCAGCAGCTTAACGGGGGGATACGAGCAGTACTTC.

The rearrangement uses TRBV6-2 or TRBV6-3 and TRBJ2-1; 12 bases line up with TRBD2. V was clipped by 5 bases and J by 8 bases; unmatched bases: 7. The CDR3 runs to 15 residues. Germline loops: CDR1 MNHEY, CDR2 SVGEGT. CDR3 bases: TGTGCCAGCAGTAACGGACTAGCGGGAATCGATGAGCAGTTCTTC. It yields the protein CASSNGLAGIDEQFF.

This clone was found once. The chain recombines TRBV6-5 with TRBJ2-3; TRBD2 might be the D (5 bases). With 7 bases removed from V and 13 bases from J, the gap between germline ends came to 18 bases. The CDR3 runs to 12 residues. CDR1 and CDR2 (germline): MNHEY, SVGAGI. DNA of the CDR3: TGTGCCAGCACACGGACTCCCTCACTGGAGTATTTT. Translation gives CASTRTPSLEYF.

This rearrangement joins TRBV10-3 to TRBJ2-1, with no clear D. V lost 5 bases and J lost 9, with 20 bases in between. From germline, CDR1 is ENHRY and CDR2 SYGVKD. This CDR3 region has 15 residues. The CDR3, as DNA: TGTGCCATCAGTACAGTAGTTTCTATATCTCGTGAGCAGTTCTTC. Its protein product is CAISTVVSISREQFF.

The chain couples TRBV10-3 to TRBJ2-7; D is perhaps TRBD2 (6 bases). Germline V gene data show CDR1 as ENHRY and CDR2 as SYGVKD. The V end was cut by 8 bases, the J end by 5 bases, with 10 bases between. The CDR3 consists of 11 residues. In nucleotides, the CDR3 is TGTGCCATCGGAGGGCCCCACGAGCAGTACTTC. Its protein is CAIGGPHEQYF.

Remarks on this clone: One junction end does not reproduce the germline sequence, and a read error may be involved. CDR3 residues: CASNLAGENEQFF. In DNA form, the CDR3 reads TGTGCCAGCAACTTAGCGGGAGAGAATGAGCAGTTCTTC. The chain uses TRBV7-3 and TRBJ2-1, with 9 nucleotides matching TRBD2. CDR1 is SGHTA and CDR2 is FQGTGA in the germline V gene. This CDR3 comprises 13 residues.

The genes are TRBV12-2 and TRBJ1-2. TRBV12-2 is designated a pseudogene. This CDR3 region has 14 residues. This CDR3 is CASRLGGGSYGYTF. The CDR3 DNA sequence: TGTGCAAGTCGCTTAGGTGGAGGATCCTATGGCTACACCTTC.

The chain uses TRBV5-1 and TRBJ1-2; D not certain. The CDR3 has 14 residues. In germline, CDR1 is SGHRS, CDR2 YFSETQ. Trimming stripped 2 bases from V and 3 bases from J, with 11 bases between. The CDR3 nucleotides read TGCGCCAGCAGCTTCTCTAGCGGGGACTATGGCTACACCTTC. Residues: CASSFSSGDYGYTF.

The CDR3 nucleotides read TGTGCCAGCTCACCTCCCCGGAGCTCCTATAATTCACCCCTCCACTTT. It codes for CASSPPRSSYNSPLHF. V gene TRBV18 combines with J gene TRBJ1-6; D is unresolved. This CDR3 has 16 residues. Germline V gives CDR1 KGHSH, CDR2 LQKENI. V dropped 3 bases and J dropped 0 bases, with 9 bases sitting between them.

The chain employs TRBV5-1 and TRBJ1-4, with 9 bases that match TRBD1. The CDR3 runs 15 residues. V lost 2 bases to trimming and J lost 8 bases; unmatched junction nucleotides: 7. The V gene's germline CDR1 is SGHRS and CDR2 YFSETQ. CDR3 sequence reads: CASSLQGQGREKLFF. As DNA, the CDR3 is TGCGCCAGCAGCTTACAAGGACAGGGGCGAGAAAAACTGTTTTTT.

The V call is TRBV12-3 or TRBV12-4, the J call TRBJ1-1, with 7 bases lining up with TRBD1. The CDR3 loop spans 13 amino acids. V was clipped by 6 bases and J by 2 bases; unmatched bases: 3. CDR3 amino acids: CASSRDSNTEAFF. CDR3 DNA sequence: TGTGCCAGCAGCCGGGACAGTAACACTGAAGCTTTCTTT.

This clone has at least ten counts. The chain has TRBV11-2 and TRBJ2-1; 12 bases match TRBD1. This CDR3 is 15 amino acids long. Unmatched junction bases numbered 5, after V lost 4 bases and J lost 7 bases. Germline assignment: CDR1 SGHAT and CDR2 FQNNGV. The CDR3 sequence: CASSYRDRGLNEQFF. CDR3 coding DNA: TGTGCCAGCAGCTACCGGGACAGGGGGCTTAATGAGCAGTTCTTC. The variable domain in full, with the rest retrieved from reference TRBV11-2 and TRBJ2-1, is EAGVAQSPRYKIIEKRQSVAFWCNPISGHATLYWYQQILGQGPKLLIQFQNNGVVDDSQLPKDRFSAERLKGVDSTLKIQPAKLEDSAVYLCASSYRDRGLNEQFFGPGTRLTVL.

The chain couples TRBV4-3 to TRBJ1-1; D may be TRBD1 (5 bases). Germline V gives CDR1 LGHNA, CDR2 YSLEER. Trimming cost V 6 bases and J 5 bases, with 19 bases left between them. This CDR3 has 15 residues. The CDR3 sequence is CASSGRWGGETEAFF. Written as DNA, the CDR3 is TGCGCCAGCAGTGGTCGCTGGGGAGGGGAGACTGAAGCTTTCTTT.

DNA of the CDR3: TGTGCCAGCAGCCAAGGCGCCGCGCAGTACTTC. Translation gives CASSQGAAQYF. V usage is TRBV3-1 (or the pseudogene TRBV3-2) and J usage is TRBJ2-7; D is uncertain. Trimming pared 1 base from V and 9 bases from J, leaving 7 bases between. Germline-derived CDR1 and CDR2 are LGHDT and YNNKEL (reference sequence). The CDR3 consists of 11 residues.

V and J are TRBV6-4 and TRBJ2-3, with D unclear. The CDR3 consists of 16 residues. V gave up 0 bases and J gave up 0 bases, with 10 bases separating them. Germline V gene lookup returns CDR1 MRHNA and CDR2 SNTAGT. The CDR3 protein is CASSDSSLGSTDTQYF. The CDR3 nucleotides are TGTGCCAGCAGTGACTCTAGCCTTGGTAGCACAGATACGCAGTATTTT.

The chain combines TRBV19 with TRBJ1-1; possible D gene TRBD1, 6 bases. CDR3 size: 13 residues. Germline CDR1 and CDR2: LNHDA and SQIVND (reference sequence). V lost 6 bases and J 1 base, leaving 9 bases between the germline ends. CDR3 protein: CASRTGSNTEAFF. CDR3 bases: TGTGCCAGTAGAACAGGGTCGAACACTGAAGCTTTCTTT.

J is TRBJ1-6 and V is TRBV3-1 (or the pseudogene TRBV3-2); D possibly corresponds to TRBD1 (6 bases). V was cut by 4 bases and J by 1 base, with 8 bases left in between. The CDR3 totals 15 residues. Germline assignment: CDR1 LGHDT and CDR2 YNNKEL (reference sequence). CDR3 in amino acids: CASSPGVSYNSPLHF. The CDR3 bases are TGTGCCAGCAGCCCAGGGGTGTCCTATAATTCACCCCTCCACTTT.

This clone was seen a single time. V is TRBV5-5 and J is TRBJ2-7; 7 bases are shared with TRBD2. CDR3 size: 15 residues. The J segment lost 3 bases and the V segment lost 1 base, leaving 7 bases of the junction unmatched. Germline V lookup: CDR1 SGHKS, CDR2 YYEKEE (reference sequence). As DNA, the CDR3 is TGTGCCAGCAGCTTGAGAAGCGGGGCTGGCTACGAGCAGTACTTC. Protein: CASSLRSGAGYEQYF. The entire variable domain, with the rest obtained from reference TRBV5-5 and TRBJ2-7, is as follows: DAGVTQSPTHLIKTRGQQVTLRCSPISGHKSVSWYQQVLGQGPQFIFQYYEKEERGRGNFPDRFSARQFPNYSSELNVNALLLGDSALYLCASSLRSGAGYEQYFGPGTRLTVT.

The rearrangement joins TRBV12-3 or TRBV12-4 to TRBJ2-7; weak D call: TRBD2 (6 bases). Trimming took off 3 bases at V and 6 bases at J, with 9 bases between the two ends. The CDR3 loop spans 12 amino acids. CDR3 in amino acids: CASSLGGIEQYF. The CDR3 DNA follows: TGTGCCAGCAGTTTGGGGGGAATCGAGCAGTACTTC.